A selection of T cell receptor beta chains follows, all from one sample in a study of blood T cell repertoires in COVID-19. Assay used: immunoSEQ multiplex PCR; TCRdb lists only in-frame clones, some missing. The sample shows 200,000 or so clones, 70% to 90% of them seen only once. Sequencing was performed on peripheral blood. The receptors derive from a human donor with active or convalescent COVID-19. The donor label of this sample is uncertain. Both conserved end residues are part of each CDR3. The order of the fields is J gene, V gene, CDR3 protein.

>TRBJ1-6|TRBV19
CASSPQGYNSPLHF
>TRBJ1-2|TRBV12-5
CASGLVRQGHYGYTF
>TRBJ2-7|TRBV15
CATSRARPGVRYEQYF
>TRBJ2-5|TRBV19
CASSRAELQETQYF
>TRBJ2-7|TRBV12-3/TRBV12-4
CASSHEDNQSFRF
>TRBJ2-5|TRBV2
CASSEGGDFQETQYF
>TRBJ2-1|TRBV5-1
CASSSQGRTGVGDYYNEQFF
>TRBJ2-7|TRBV13
CASSLGVVSYEQYF
>TRBJ1-2|TRBV6-1
CASSERQGPDFYGYTF
>TRBJ2-2|TRBV3-1/TRBV3-2
CASSPQASTGELFF
>TRBJ1-5|TRBV18
CASSPSTGSNQPQHF
>TRBJ1-6|TRBV2
CASSGITALHF
>TRBJ2-5|TRBV7-2
CASSNLETQYF
>TRBJ2-1|TRBV4-1
CASSQEERREQFF
>TRBJ1-1|TRBV29-1
CSSSRGVEAEAFF
>TRBJ1-2|TRBV9
CASSVSAGRNYGYTF
>TRBJ1-1|TRBV2
CATRELGTEAFF
>TRBJ2-1|TRBV11-2
CASSLASGSNEQFF
>TRBJ2-3|TRBV19
CASSIDRDTQYF
>TRBJ2-2|TRBV28
CASSTHRGRRTGELFF
>TRBJ1-2|TRBV19
CASRFIGGNYGYTF
>TRBJ2-7|TRBV2
CASRQRTGGLDEQYF
>TRBJ2-3|TRBV4-3
CASSQDPGGGTDTQYF
>TRBJ1-2|TRBV24-1
CATSDSTGNYGYTF
>TRBJ2-7|TRBV7-2
CASSLGPSGDGYEQYF
>TRBJ1-5|TRBV10-3
CANWEGFSNQPQHF
>TRBJ1-2|TRBV27
CASSMEDRGLVWVYGYTF
>TRBJ2-3|TRBV27
CASSPWTGPTDTQYF
>TRBJ1-6|TRBV5-1
CASSNTESSYNSPLHF